The 26 T cell receptor beta chains below come from one sample, sequenced in a study of shared clonotypes between healthy human individuals. Assay: immunoSEQ multiplex PCR; the TCRdb copy retains only in-frame clones and omits some. The sample has around 1.6 million clones; 95% to 99% are singletons. The sequenced sample consisted of naive CD4+ T cells sorted from blood. The subset denotes: CD45RA+ positively selected. The source of these receptors is a man aged 30 to 45 in good health.

This clone was picked up one time. The J gene is TRBJ2-7, the V gene TRBV25-1; a weak D match, TRBD2 (6 bases). The germline gives CDR1 MGHDK, CDR2 SYGVNS. Trimming left V 4 bases short and J 3 bases short, with 13 bases between. The CDR3 totals 14 residues. CDR3 nucleotide sequence: TGTGCCAGCAGTGGGGGGGTGAAGAACTACGAGCAGTACTTC. Its translation is CASSGGVKNYEQYF.

This clone was detected only once. The sample contains more than one DNA sequence encoding this CDR3. The J gene is TRBJ2-5, the V gene TRBV6-5; D uncertain. The CDR3 contains 11 residues. V lost 0 bases and J lost 4, with 0 bases in between. Germline V gene data show CDR1 as MNHEY and CDR2 as SVGAGI. CDR3 DNA: TGTGCCAGCAGTTACTCAGAGACCCAGTACTTC. This translates into CASSYSETQYF.

This clone occurred a few times. The chain links TRBV11-2 to TRBJ1-4; the D is unclear. Trimming stripped 4 bases from V and 8 bases from J, with 14 bases between. This CDR3 has 14 amino acids. Per the germline V gene, CDR1 is SGHAT and CDR2 is FQNNGV. CDR3 nucleotide sequence: TGTGCCAGCAGCTCGGGGAGGTGGGAGGAAAAACTGTTTTTT. Translation: CASSSGRWEEKLFF. The full variable domain, its missing parts supplied by reference TRBV11-2 and TRBJ1-4, is EAGVAQSPRYKIIEKRQSVAFWCNPISGHATLYWYQQILGQGPKLLIQFQNNGVVDDSQLPKDRFSAERLKGVDSTLKIQPAKLEDSAVYLCASSSGRWEEKLFFGSGTQLSVL.

The chain joins TRBV2 to TRBJ2-7, with TRBD1 identical over 9 bases. J lost 3 bases, V lost 8 bases, and 5 bases had no gene match. The CDR3 runs 13 residues. Germline V gene data show CDR1 as SNHLY and CDR2 as FYNNEI. The DNA of the CDR3 is TGTGCCAGCGTTAGACAGGGGGGCTACGAGCAGTACTTC. It translates to CASVRQGGYEQYF.

This clone occurred once. This rearrangement joins TRBV7-2 to TRBJ1-2, with D tentatively TRBD1 (5 bases). Germline V gene data show CDR1 as SGHTA and CDR2 as FQGNSA. This CDR3 contains 16 residues. V was clipped by 4 bases and J by 6 bases, with 21 bases between them. Here the CDR3 DNA reads TGTGCCAGCAGCTCTCTTGGGACGGTGGGGGTTAATGGCTACACCTTC. Protein: CASSSLGTVGVNGYTF.

This chain joins TRBV9 and TRBJ2-1; D gene uncertain. V was trimmed by 0 bases and J by 1 base, leaving 8 bases between them. CDR3 length equals 15 residues. Per germline, CDR1 SGDLS and CDR2 YYNGEE. CDR3 region: CASSVAVQSYNEQFF. CDR3 DNA: TGTGCCAGCAGCGTAGCAGTACAGTCCTACAATGAGCAGTTCTTC.

V is TRBV11-2 and J is TRBJ2-1; the D is unclear. This CDR3 has 14 residues. Deletions cut 3 bases from V and 7 bases from J, with 13 bases between. Germline V gene sequence: CDR1 SGHAT, CDR2 FQNNGV. The CDR3 DNA follows: TGTGCCAGCAGCTTGATAGGGCCTTCGAATGAGCAGTTCTTC. Its translation is CASSLIGPSNEQFF.

V gene TRBV18 combines with J gene TRBJ2-1; D not resolved. The CDR3 spans 13 residues. Deletions cut 3 bases from V and 6 bases from J, with 9 bases between. Germline V gene lookup returns CDR1 KGHSH and CDR2 LQKENI. The CDR3 loop is CASSPLVGNEQFF. CDR3 coding DNA: TGTGCCAGCTCACCCCTCGTGGGCAATGAGCAGTTCTTC.

This chain joins TRBV28 and TRBJ2-7; 10 bases match TRBD2. This CDR3 has 15 amino acids. J was trimmed by 2 bases and V by 5 bases; bases with no gene match: 6. Germline V gives CDR1 MDHEN, CDR2 SYDVKM. CDR3 loop: CASSSRTSGAYEQYF. CDR3 nucleotide sequence: TGTGCCAGCAGTAGCAGGACTAGCGGAGCCTACGAGCAGTACTTC.

CDR3 sequence: CASSYSIERYEQYF. CDR3 bases: TGTGCCAGCAGTTACTCAATCGAACGTTACGAGCAGTACTTC. The gene calls are TRBV6-6 and TRBJ2-7; no clear D gene. Germline lookup yields CDR1 MNHNY and CDR2 SVGAGI (reference sequence). With 0 bases removed from V and 4 bases from J, the gap between germline ends came to 10 bases. This CDR3 has 14 amino acids.

This rearrangement joins TRBV10-3 to TRBJ2-7; D is uncertain. CDR1 ENHRY and CDR2 SYGVKD come from the germline V gene. This CDR3 contains 15 residues. Deletions cut 6 bases from V and 4 bases from J, with 19 bases between. CDR3 nucleotides: TGTGCCATCAGGAAGTCTACAGCTCAGTTTTACGAGCAGTACTTC. Amino acids: CAIRKSTAQFYEQYF.

The genes are TRBV5-1 and TRBJ1-3; TRBD1 agrees at 7 bases. The CDR3 has 15 amino acids. V lost 5 bases, J lost 3 bases, and 8 bases stayed unmatched. Per germline, CDR1 SGHRS and CDR2 YFSETQ. In DNA, the CDR3 is TGCGCCAGCAGTCAGACAGGGAAAATTGGAAACACCATATATTTT. Protein: CASSQTGKIGNTIYF.

The chain employs TRBV7-2 and TRBJ2-3; D gene uncertain. The CDR3 covers 10 residues. Germline CDR1 and CDR2: SGHTA and FQGNSA. V was clipped by 8 bases and J by 1 base, with 1 base between them. This chain's CDR3 is CASGTDTQYF. The CDR3 nucleotides read TGTGCCAGCGGCACAGATACGCAGTATTTT.

The chain is built from TRBV18 and TRBJ2-1; D possibly corresponds to TRBD2 (5 bases). Germline V gene sequence: CDR1 KGHSH, CDR2 LQKENI. V shed 6 bases and J shed 6 bases, with 12 bases lying between them. The CDR3 contains 13 residues. The CDR3: CASSKALANEQFF. The DNA for the CDR3 is TGTGCCAGCTCGAAGGCCCTAGCCAATGAGCAGTTCTTC.

This chain links TRBV7-6 with TRBJ2-1, with TRBD1 identical over 7 bases. Germline CDR1 is SGHVS and CDR2 is FNYEAQ. Germline trimming cut 4 bases from V and 5 bases from J; bases unmatched to any gene: 8. The CDR3 totals 15 residues. CDR3 coding DNA: TGTGCCAGCAGCTCCTCCGGGACAGCTAACAATGAGCAGTTCTTC. It yields the protein CASSSSGTANNEQFF.

The gene calls are TRBV19 and TRBJ1-5; the D gene is possibly TRBD1 (5 bases). CDR1 LNHDA and CDR2 SQIVND come from the germline V gene (reference sequence). The CDR3 spans 14 residues. Trimming left V 1 base short and J 6 bases short, with 10 bases between. CDR3 nucleotide sequence: TGTGCCAGTAGTATAGTGATGGGGCCTCAGCCCCAGCATTTT. It specifies CASSIVMGPQPQHF.

The CDR3 region is CASSNAAEAFF. CDR3 sequence (DNA): TGTGCCAGCAGTAACGCAGCTGAAGCTTTCTTT. The V and J genes are TRBV28 and TRBJ1-1; D remains unclear. The V and J ends lost 5 bases and 6 bases respectively, with 7 bases between them. Germline V gene lookup returns CDR1 MDHEN and CDR2 SYDVKM. This CDR3 has 11 residues.

V gene TRBV5-3 combines with J gene TRBJ2-7; maybe TRBD1 (6 bases). TRBV5-3 is designated an ORF whose function remains uncertain. Trimming took 3 bases from V and 2 from J, leaving 21 bases between them. The CDR3 sequence is 17 residues long. This chain's CDR3 is CARSSDRKTGGPYEQYF. The CDR3 region has the DNA TGTGCCAGAAGCTCAGACAGGAAGACAGGTGGGCCCTACGAGCAGTACTTC.

CDR3 residues: CASSSTGTWYGYTF. Here the CDR3 DNA reads TGTGCCAGCAGTAGTACAGGGACCTGGTATGGCTACACCTTC. The V and J genes are TRBV27 and TRBJ1-2; perhaps TRBD1 as D (6 bases). Trimming removed 5 bases at V and 5 bases at J, with 15 bases between. The V gene's germline CDR1 is MNHEY and CDR2 SMNVEV (reference sequence). This CDR3 is built from 14 residues.

The chain recombines TRBV15 with TRBJ2-5; 7 bases map to TRBD2. The germline V gene has CDR1 LNHNV and CDR2 YYDKDF (reference sequence). CDR3 length equals 16 residues. Unmatched junction bases numbered 9, after V lost 0 bases and J lost 5 bases. The CDR3 spells CATSRDFGTIWETQYF. The CDR3 coding sequence is TGTGCCACCAGCAGAGATTTCGGGACTATTTGGGAGACCCAGTACTTC.

The V call is TRBV19, the J call TRBJ1-1; no firm D call. Germline CDR1 is LNHDA and CDR2 is SQIVND (reference sequence). This CDR3 has 16 amino acids. The V end was cut by 2 bases, the J end by 11 bases, with 24 bases between. This chain's CDR3 is CASSILVPGGKGKAFF. DNA for the CDR3: TGTGCCAGTAGTATATTAGTCCCCGGCGGAAAAGGAAAGGCTTTCTTT.

V usage is TRBV10-1 and J usage is TRBJ2-7; either TRBD1 or TRBD2 may supply D (6 bases each). This CDR3 is built from 14 residues. The germline V gene has CDR1 WNHNN and CDR2 SYGVQD (reference sequence). Between the trimmed V and J ends, which lost 11 bases and 5 bases, there was a span of 22 bases. The CDR3 DNA is TGCGCCTCCGGGACCGGGGGCCAATTTGACGAGCAGTACTTC. It yields the protein CASGTGGQFDEQYF.

This chain joins TRBV29-1 and TRBJ1-1, with D maybe TRBD1 (6 bases). The V and J ends lost 8 bases and 4 bases respectively, with 11 bases between them. The CDR3 is made up of 11 amino acids. Looked up from germline, CDR1 is SQVTM and CDR2 is ANQGSEA. The CDR3 spells CSFSQGTEAFF. The CDR3 DNA is TGCAGCTTCTCACAGGGCACTGAAGCTTTCTTT.

Concerning this clone itself: Additional DNA sequences in this sample encode the identical CDR3. The V call is TRBV11-2, the J call TRBJ2-1; maybe TRBD1 (5 bases). Germline lookup yields CDR1 SGHAT and CDR2 FQNNGV. The CDR3 length is 13 residues. Trimming pared 5 bases from V and 3 bases from J, leaving 8 bases between. CDR3 DNA: TGTGCCAGCAGCCAAGACAGCTACAATGAGCAGTTCTTC. This gives the protein CASSQDSYNEQFF.

J is TRBJ2-3 and V is TRBV28; D is undetermined. CDR1 is MDHEN, CDR2 SYDVKM, per germline. Trimming took 4 bases from V and 1 from J, leaving 6 bases between them. The CDR3 has 13 amino acids. The CDR3 region has the DNA TGTGCCAGCAGTTCGGACCGCACAGATACGCAGTATTTT. Encoded protein: CASSSDRTDTQYF.

The chain is built from TRBV4-1 and TRBJ2-3, with D possibly TRBD2 on 5 matching bases. Trimming took off 2 bases at V and 3 bases at J, with 18 bases between the two ends. Germline assignment: CDR1 MGHRA and CDR2 YSYEKL. The CDR3 runs 17 residues. CDR3 sequence: CASSQIQRVSSTDTQYF. The CDR3 DNA sequence: TGCGCCAGCAGCCAAATACAGAGGGTTAGCTCAACAGATACGCAGTATTTT.